One and the same sample provided the 10 T cell receptor beta chains below, sequenced in a study of shared clonotypes between healthy human individuals. Naive CD8 cells lacked CD45RO, underwent positive selection for CCR7 and left out terminally differentiated effector memory CD45RA+ cells. Repertoires were generated with immunoSEQ multiplex PCR, while TCRdb's copy carries only in-frame clones and drops some. The sample carries hundreds of thousands of clones, 90% to 95% recorded once. Sequencing was done on a sample of naive CD8+ T cells sorted from blood. All receptors come from a woman younger than 45 in good health.

J is TRBJ2-1 and V is TRBV28, with 9 nucleotides matching TRBD1. The CDR3 has 15 amino acids. The V gene's germline CDR1 is MDHEN and CDR2 SYDVKM. Trimming cost V 4 bases and J 5 bases; bases outside gene matches: 6. The CDR3 here is CASSYRGRIDNEQFF. The CDR3 DNA reads TGTGCCAGCAGTTACAGGGGGCGCATCGACAATGAGCAGTTCTTC.

The V call is TRBV27, the J call TRBJ2-7, with 9 nucleotides matching TRBD2. The germline V gene has CDR1 MNHEY and CDR2 SMNVEV (reference sequence). The CDR3 is 16 amino acids. After removal of 5 bases from V and 0 bases from J, the junction contained 8 bases not matched to a gene. CDR3 in DNA: TGTGCCAGCAGTCCATCTAGCGGGATGAGCTCCTACGAGCAGTACTTC. It translates to CASSPSSGMSSYEQYF.

This chain uses TRBV27 with TRBJ2-7; D possibly corresponds to TRBD1 (5 bases). Germline lookup yields CDR1 MNHEY and CDR2 SMNVEV (reference sequence). The germline V and J ends were trimmed by 4 bases and 2 bases, with 12 bases remaining between them. This CDR3 contains 14 residues. DNA of the CDR3: TGTGCCAGCAGTTATCAGGGTTCTGCCTACGAGCAGTACTTC. Its translation is CASSYQGSAYEQYF.

The chain couples TRBV7-9 to TRBJ2-7; D gene uncertain. Between the trimmed V and J ends, which lost 2 bases and 2 bases, there was a span of 7 bases. The CDR3 consists of 13 residues. Germline V gene data show CDR1 as SEHNR and CDR2 as FQNEAQ (reference sequence). CDR3 loop: CASSLSETYEQYF. As DNA, the CDR3 is TGTGCCAGCAGCTTATCGGAGACCTACGAGCAGTACTTC.

The gene calls are TRBV30 and TRBJ1-2, with unresolved D. There are 11 residues in the CDR3. Germline V lookup: CDR1 GTSNPN, CDR2 SVGIG (reference sequence). V lost 3 bases, J lost 7 bases, and 9 bases lay in between. The CDR3 bases are TGTGCCTGGAGGAAAGGGTCTGGCTACACCTTC. Its protein product is CAWRKGSGYTF.

The rearrangement joins TRBV5-1 to TRBJ2-7; TRBD1 aligns across 11 bases. CDR3 length: 17 amino acids. V lost 1 base and J lost 1; bases outside the gene matches: 7. Germline V CDR1 and CDR2: SGHRS, YFSETQ. The CDR3 loop reads CASSLKGQGERSYEQYF. CDR3 coding DNA: TGCGCCAGCAGCTTGAAGGGACAGGGGGAAAGGTCCTACGAGCAGTACTTC.

V is TRBV7-9 and J is TRBJ1-1, with 10 bases that match TRBD1. This CDR3 has 16 residues. Germline V gene lookup returns CDR1 SEHNR and CDR2 FQNEAQ (reference sequence). J lost 7 bases, V lost 5 bases, and 13 bases had no gene match. For the CDR3, the DNA is TGTGCCAGCAGCCTACCGGGACAGGGGCTAACAGGTGAAGCTTTCTTT. As protein: CASSLPGQGLTGEAFF.

The chain has TRBV28 and TRBJ1-1; D unresolved. Trimming took off 2 bases at V and 5 bases at J, with 15 bases between the two ends. CDR1 is MDHEN, CDR2 SYDVKM, per germline. This CDR3 has 15 amino acids. CDR3 sequence (DNA): TGTGCCAGCAGTTTAGGGTCCGGCCCCAGGACTGAAGCTTTCTTT. As protein: CASSLGSGPRTEAFF.

Written as DNA, the CDR3 is TGTGCCACCAGCAGAGATCGCAAGACCCAGTACTTC. Its translation is CATSRDRKTQYF. The rearrangement uses TRBV15 and TRBJ2-5; no clear D. Germline CDR1 LNHNV, CDR2 YYDKDF (reference sequence). V was clipped by 0 bases and J by 6 bases, with 5 bases between them. The CDR3 contains 12 residues.

To note about this clone: Other DNA sequences of this sample code for an identical CDR3. The rearrangement links TRBV28 to TRBJ2-7; D is undetermined. Germline V gives CDR1 MDHEN, CDR2 SYDVKM. CDR3 length: 14 residues. Trimming took off 2 bases at V and 0 bases at J, with 8 bases between the two ends. The CDR3 DNA follows: TGTGCCAGCAGTTTAGGCACAGCCTCCTACGAGCAGTACTTC. This translates into CASSLGTASYEQYF. The variable domain in full, with the rest retrieved from reference TRBV28 and TRBJ2-7, is DVKVTQSSRYLVKRTGEKVFLECVQDMDHENMFWYRQDPGLGLRLIYFSYDVKMKEKGDIPEGYSVSREKKERFSLILESASTNQTSMYLCASSLGTASYEQYFGPGTRLTVT.